Presented here are 10 T cell receptor beta chains from one specimen sequenced in a study of cytomegalovirus exposure and HLA in healthy donors. PCR involved 60 Vbeta and 13 Jbeta primers. Produced via immunoSEQ multiplex PCR; TCRdb's table is partial and in-frame only. The sample includes about 86,000 clones, roughly 79% of them seen just once. Sequencing used PBMCs. The origin of the receptors is a female donor in good health and CMV-seronegative.

In this sample, this clone turned up once. The V call is TRBV19, the J call TRBJ1-4, with D maybe TRBD1 (6 bases). The CDR3 runs to 13 residues. Trimming left V 7 bases short and J 10 bases short, with 16 bases between. The germline V gene encodes CDR1 LNHDA and CDR2 SQIVND (reference sequence). This CDR3 is CASTAGAVGKLFF. The CDR3 nucleotides read TGTGCCAGTACCGCAGGGGCGGTCGGAAAACTGTTTTTT.

The genes are TRBV29-1 and TRBJ2-2, with a possible D match to TRBD1 (5 bases). The ends were cut back, 4 bases at V and 1 base at J, with 10 bases in the middle. The germline gives CDR1 SQVTM, CDR2 ANQGSEA. The CDR3 consists of 14 residues. As DNA, the CDR3 is TGCAGCGTTGGAGGCAGGGTGAACACCGGGGAGCTGTTTTTT. Encoded protein: CSVGGRVNTGELFF.

V gene TRBV9 combines with J gene TRBJ2-7, with TRBD1 as a possible D gene (5 bases). The CDR3 has 16 amino acids. Germline V gene lookup returns CDR1 SGDLS and CDR2 YYNGEE. Trimming stripped 4 bases from V and 2 bases from J, with 19 bases between. The CDR3 here is CASSPRQGQDAYEQYF. As DNA, the CDR3 is TGTGCCAGCAGCCCCCGGCAGGGTCAAGATGCCTACGAGCAGTACTTC.

The chain recombines TRBV29-1 with TRBJ1-2; 7 positions match TRBD1. CDR3 length: 11 amino acids. V was clipped by 7 bases and J by 4 bases; unmatched bases: 3. CDR1 is SQVTM, CDR2 ANQGSEA, per germline. This chain's CDR3 is CSGDSPYGYTF. Here the CDR3 DNA reads TGCAGCGGGGACAGTCCCTATGGCTACACCTTC.

The rearrangement uses TRBV19 and TRBJ2-5; TRBD1 matches 7 bases. Germline lookup yields CDR1 LNHDA and CDR2 SQIVND (reference sequence). V lost 2 bases to trimming and J lost 5 bases; unmatched junction nucleotides: 5. There are 14 residues in the CDR3. CDR3 nucleotide sequence: TGTGCCAGTAGTATAAGGGGGCGCGGGGAGACCCAGTACTTC. Residues: CASSIRGRGETQYF.

The table lists this clone with a count of one. The chain carries TRBV5-4 and TRBJ1-1; a possible D gene is TRBD1 (6 bases). From germline, CDR1 is SGHNT and CDR2 YYREEE (reference sequence). Trimming removed 4 bases from V and 4 bases from J, with 11 bases in between. CDR3 size: 13 residues. CDR3 coding DNA: TGTGCCAGCAGCCCACAGGGCGTCACTGAAGCTTTCTTT. It translates to CASSPQGVTEAFF.

The chain has TRBV5-1 and TRBJ2-3, with 11 positions matching TRBD2. V gave up 4 bases and J gave up 5 bases; unmatched junction bases: 9. Germline V gene sequence: CDR1 SGHRS, CDR2 YFSETQ. CDR3 size: 16 residues. The DNA for the CDR3 is TGCGCCAGCAGCAGTACCGGGACTAGCGGAATAGATACGCAGTATTTT. It is translated as CASSSTGTSGIDTQYF. Full variable domain (missing parts from reference TRBV5-1 and TRBJ2-3): KAGVTQTPRYLIKTRGQQVTLSCSPISGHRSVSWYQQTPGQGLQFLFEYFSETQRNKGNFPGRFSGRQFSNSRSEMNVSTLELGDSALYLCASSSTGTSGIDTQYFGPGTRLTVL.

The CDR3 DNA sequence: TGTGCCAGCAGCTTCACGGGGGGCTACAACGAGCAGTACTTC. Translation: CASSFTGGYNEQYF. The chain links TRBV7-9 to TRBJ2-7; tentatively, D is TRBD2 (7 bases). Per germline, CDR1 SEHNR and CDR2 FQNEAQ (reference sequence). Deletions cut 3 bases from V and 5 bases from J, with 14 bases between. CDR3 length: 14 residues. Using reference TRBV7-9 and TRBJ2-7 for the parts outside the CDR3, the full variable domain is DTGVSQNPRHKITKRGQNVTFRCDPISEHNRLYWYRQTLGQGPEFLTYFQNEAQLEKSRLLSDRFSAERPKGSFSTLEIQRTEQGDSAMYLCASSFTGGYNEQYFGPGTRLTVT.

CDR3 sequence reads: CASSAWTAGYTF. The DNA for the CDR3 is TGTGCCAGCAGTGCTTGGACAGCGGGCTACACCTTC. The chain recombines TRBV6-1 with TRBJ1-2, with D possibly being TRBD1 (6 bases). The germline V gene has CDR1 MNHNS and CDR2 SASEGT. V lost 4 bases and J lost 8, with 11 bases in between. The CDR3 consists of 12 residues.

This chain uses TRBV6-1 with TRBJ1-5; 9 bases align to TRBD1. This CDR3 contains 15 residues. Unmatched junction bases numbered 4, after V lost 5 bases and J lost 2 bases. Germline CDR1 MNHNS, CDR2 SASEGT. CDR3 nucleotides: TGTGCCAGCAGTCTTAGGACAGGGGGCAATCAGCCCCAGCATTTT. This gives the protein CASSLRTGGNQPQHF.